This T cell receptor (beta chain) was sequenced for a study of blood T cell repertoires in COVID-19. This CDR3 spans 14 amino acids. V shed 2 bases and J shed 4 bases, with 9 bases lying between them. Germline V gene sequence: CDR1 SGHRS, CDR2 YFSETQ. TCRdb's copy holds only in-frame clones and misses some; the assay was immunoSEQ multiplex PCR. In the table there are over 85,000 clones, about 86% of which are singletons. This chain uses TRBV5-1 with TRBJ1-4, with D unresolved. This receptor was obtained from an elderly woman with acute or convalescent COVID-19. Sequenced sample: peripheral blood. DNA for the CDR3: TGCGCCAGCAGCTTCATCGCGGGTAATGAAAAACTGTTTTTT. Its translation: CASSFIAGNEKLFF.